This T cell receptor beta chain appears in the sequencing data of a study of blood T cell repertoires in COVID-19. Study-wide background: Sources were T cells, B-cell-depleted T cells, or PBMCs; the material itself was cDNA or gDNA.

This CDR3 comprises 14 residues. Authors' analysis steps: Cell counts per sample came from amplifying reference gene primers. The table came from immunoSEQ multiplex PCR; TCRdb's copy has only in-frame clones and leaves some out. The DNA gave D and trimming, while V, J and clone size come from that table. The sample contains 70,000 to 85,000 clones, almost 85% of which appear only once. This chain connects TRBV21-1 to TRBJ2-3; the D call TRBD2 from the table was never checked on the DNA. TRBV21-1 corresponds to a pseudogene. This clonotype was obtained from a human donor in a cohort sampled during active COVID-19. Sequencing was carried out using peripheral blood. CDR3 protein: CASMIGGGTDTQYF. The CDR3 region has the DNA TGTGCCAGCATGATTGGGGGGGGCACAGATACGCAGTATTTT.